The clone carrying this T cell receptor beta chain was observed once. The source of the sample is a study of blood T cell repertoires in COVID-19. About the study: COVID-19 samples from acute and convalescent phases originated in the United States, Italy and Spain. PBMCs, B-cell-depleted T cells, or T cells provided the cDNA or gDNA that made up the material.

Study processing details: How many nucleated cells were present was estimated from reference gene primer amplification. The data were produced by immunoSEQ multiplex PCR, yet TCRdb's version contains in-frame clones alone and is incomplete. V, J and clone size are taken as reported in that table, and D and trimming were inferred from the DNA itself. The sample carries about 34,000 clones, around 91% recorded once. The receptor was derived from an older man with acute or convalescent COVID-19. Material for sequencing was peripheral blood.

The CDR3 protein is CASSPRQGDNSPLHF. Written as DNA, the CDR3 is TGTGCCAGCAGCCCACGACAGGGGGACAATTCACCCCTCCACTTT. This chain uses TRBV6-5 with TRBJ1-6; 9 positions agree with TRBD1. This CDR3 region has 15 residues. J gave up 7 bases and V 6 bases, and 7 bases lay outside the gene matches. Germline V lookup: CDR1 MNHEY, CDR2 SVGAGI.